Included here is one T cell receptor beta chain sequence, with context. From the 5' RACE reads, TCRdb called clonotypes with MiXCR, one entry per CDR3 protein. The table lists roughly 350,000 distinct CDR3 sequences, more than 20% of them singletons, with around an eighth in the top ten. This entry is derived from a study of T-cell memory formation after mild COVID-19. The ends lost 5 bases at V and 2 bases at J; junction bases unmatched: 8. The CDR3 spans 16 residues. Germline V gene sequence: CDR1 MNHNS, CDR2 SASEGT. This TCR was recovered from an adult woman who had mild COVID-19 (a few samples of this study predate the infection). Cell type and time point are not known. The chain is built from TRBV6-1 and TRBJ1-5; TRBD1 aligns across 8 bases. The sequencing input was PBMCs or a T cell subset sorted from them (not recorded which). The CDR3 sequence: CASSPLDRGGNQPQHF. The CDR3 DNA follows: TGTGCCAGCAGTCCTTTAGACAGGGGAGGCAATCAGCCCCAGCATTTT.